Listed below are T cell receptor beta chains from one sample, sequenced in a study of molecular identifiers for immune sequencing clone quantification. Each CDR3 protein is one row after TCRdb ran MiXCR on the PCR reads. The table includes roughly 320,000 distinct CDR3 sequences, roughly a quarter detected once. Sequencing was performed on naive CD8+ T cells from blood, with Jurkat cell RNA spiked in. All receptors derive from a human donor in good health. Some libraries in this study had Jurkat cell RNA spiked in. The CDR3 runs from the conserved cysteine through the conserved F or W. D genes are given only for firm matches. Size tells how often a clone was seen (once, few, many) or the class of an expanded clone, and some rows leave it out.

V,D,J,size,DNA,CDR3
TRBV7-2,TRBD1,TRBJ2-3,many,TGTGCCAGCAGCGCGATGACAGGGGGCGAGAATACGCAGTATTTT,CASSAMTGGENTQYF
TRBV5-4,-,TRBJ1-1,once,TGTGCCAGCAGCTTGGGGGGACTGGGCGCCCCTGAAGCTTTCTTT,CASSLGGLGAPEAFF
TRBV7-8,-,TRBJ2-1,-,TGTGCCAGCAACAATACAGCCAGCTCCTACAATGAGCAGTTCTTC,CASNNTASSYNEQFF
TRBV27,TRBD1,TRBJ1-4,-,TGTGCCAGCAGTTTTGGACAGGGGCAAAAACTGTTTTTT,CASSFGQGQKLFF
TRBV7-9,-,TRBJ2-7,many,TGTGCCAGCAGCTCCACATTAACCGGTGACAGTATGATCGAGCAGTACTTC,CASSSTLTGDSMIEQYF
TRBV30,TRBD1,TRBJ2-7,few,TGTGCCTGGAGTACGGACAGGGCTAGACTCTACGAGCAGTACTTC,CAWSTDRARLYEQYF
TRBV11-2,-,TRBJ2-1,-,TGTGCCAGCGGCTTAGGGGGTACTGAGCAGTTCTTC,CASGLGGTEQFF
TRBV6-5,-,TRBJ2-2,few,TGTGCCAGCAGTTACGCGGACATGGGGACCGGGGAGCTGTTTTTT,CASSYADMGTGELFF
TRBV6-5,-,TRBJ1-1,many,TGTGCCAGCAGTTACGCTCCGGGGGGCGCTGAAGCTTTCTTT,CASSYAPGGAEAFF
TRBV20-1,-,TRBJ2-7,many,TGCAGTGCTAGAGATAGCACTGGCGTCTCCTACGAGCAGTACTTC,CSARDSTGVSYEQYF
TRBV3-1,TRBD1,TRBJ2-5,-,TGTGCCAGCAGCCAAGAGAGTGCCGGGACAGGCTTTTACGAGACCCAGTACTTC,CASSQESAGTGFYETQYF
TRBV6-2/TRBV6-3,-,TRBJ2-3,many,TGTGCCAGCAGTGGCGATGTCTACGGGACCACAGATACGCAGTATTTT,CASSGDVYGTTDTQYF
TRBV5-3,-,TRBJ2-5,-,TGTGCCAGCAGCGATCCTGCCGGCCTAGAGACCCAGTACTTC,CASSDPAGLETQYF
TRBV12-3/TRBV12-4,-,TRBJ2-1,-,TGTGCCAGCAGTTTAGGTTTCGGGGTCTCATCCTACAATGAGCAGTTCTTC,CASSLGFGVSSYNEQFF
TRBV2,-,TRBJ1-2,-,TGTGCCAGCATTGTCCCCCCCCCCCAGGGGAATGGCTACACCTTC,CASIVPPPQGNGYTF
TRBV2,TRBD1,TRBJ1-1,few,TGTGCCAGCAGTGAAGGTTCGGGGACAGTAAACACTGAAGCTTTCTTT,CASSEGSGTVNTEAFF
TRBV12-3/TRBV12-4,-,TRBJ2-3,few,TGTGCCAGCAGTCCCCTAGGGTTCGGCACAGATACGCAGTATTTT,CASSPLGFGTDTQYF
TRBV19,-,TRBJ1-1,-,TGTGCCAGTAGCGATTACTCATACACTGAAGCTTTCTTT,CASSDYSYTEAFF
TRBV18,TRBD1,TRBJ2-3,-,TGTGCCAGCTCGCCTCCGGGACAGGTCACAGATACGCAGTATTTT,CASSPPGQVTDTQYF
TRBV6-2/TRBV6-3,-,TRBJ2-7,few,TGTGCCAGCAGTTACCCGGGTTCCTACGAGCAGTACTTC,CASSYPGSYEQYF
TRBV2,-,TRBJ2-1,few,TGTGCCAGCAGTGGACAGGTGACGTTATACAATGAGCAGTTCTTC,CASSGQVTLYNEQFF
TRBV20-1,-,TRBJ1-1,-,TGCAGTGCTAGAGGTCAAGGGAACCAATACACTGAAGCTTTCTTT,CSARGQGNQYTEAFF
TRBV5-1,TRBD1,TRBJ1-1,many,TGCGCCAGCAGCTTGGGCAGGGGGTACGAGGGCACTGAAGCTTTCTTT,CASSLGRGYEGTEAFF
TRBV18,TRBD1,TRBJ1-1,-,TGTGCCAGCTCACCCCCCGGGACAGGGGGCGTTTTAGCTGAAGCTTTCTTT,CASSPPGTGGVLAEAFF
TRBV4-3,TRBD1,TRBJ1-1,few,TGCGCCAGCAGCCATATGACAGGGGAATATGAAGCTTTCTTT,CASSHMTGEYEAFF
TRBV11-2,-,TRBJ2-6,few,TGTGCCAGCAGCTTAACAGGTACTGGGGCCAACGTCCTGACTTTC,CASSLTGTGANVLTF
TRBV5-4,-,TRBJ2-2,many,TGTGCCAGCAGCTTGGATTGGGAGTTGCGGGAGCTGTTTTTT,CASSLDWELRELFF
TRBV5-1,-,TRBJ2-2,many,TGCGCCAGCAGCTTCACCGGGGAGCTGTTTTTT,CASSFTGELFF
TRBV10-2,-,TRBJ2-4,few,TGCGCCAGCCGGGACCCCTTCAGGATTCAGTACTTC,CASRDPFRIQYF
TRBV7-9,-,TRBJ1-6,-,TGTACCAGCAGCTTAGGTTGGCGGGAGAATTCACCCCTCCACTTT,CTSSLGWRENSPLHF
TRBV27,-,TRBJ1-5,-,TGTGCCAGCAGTTCGCGGGAATCCAATCAGCCCCAGCATTTT,CASSSRESNQPQHF
TRBV4-1,TRBD1,TRBJ2-7,many,TGCGCCAGCAGCCCGGGACAGGGGGCTAGCGAGCAGTACTTC,CASSPGQGASEQYF
TRBV12-3/TRBV12-4,-,TRBJ2-1,few,TGTGCCAGCAGTTCGCGGGGGCGGGGCAATGAGCAGTTCTTC,CASSSRGRGNEQFF
TRBV11-3,TRBD1,TRBJ2-3,few,TGTGCCAGCAGCCCACGGACAGGGGGGGATGCAGATACGCAGTATTTT,CASSPRTGGDADTQYF
TRBV25-1,-,TRBJ1-5,few,TGTGCCAGCTCGACACGAATGGGCAATCAGCCCCGGCATTTT,CASSTRMGNQPRHF
TRBV3-1,-,TRBJ2-1,-,TGTGCCAGCAGCCAAGATCTTAGGGGGGATGAGCAGTTCTTC,CASSQDLRGDEQFF
TRBV6-6,TRBD1,TRBJ1-1,many,TGTGCCAGCAGTTACCCGACAGGGGACACTGAAGCTTTCTTT,CASSYPTGDTEAFF
TRBV29-1,TRBD1,TRBJ2-1,-,TGCAGCTACCGACAGGGGGCTATAAATGAGCAGTTCTTC,CSYRQGAINEQFF
TRBV14,TRBD1,TRBJ2-1,few,TGTGCCAGCAGCCAACGGACAGGGGCCCTCTACAATGAGCAGTTCTTC,CASSQRTGALYNEQFF
TRBV14,-,TRBJ2-5,many,TGTGCCAGCAGCCAAGCGTCCCAAGAGACCCAGTACTTC,CASSQASQETQYF
TRBV19,-,TRBJ2-4,-,TGTGCCAGTAGTATAAAAACATCCATTCAATACTTC,CASSIKTSIQYF
TRBV12-3/TRBV12-4,-,TRBJ2-3,many,TGTGCCAGCAGAAACCGGGGGGCTACAGATACGCAGTATTTT,CASRNRGATDTQYF
TRBV28,-,TRBJ1-1,many,TGTGCCAGCAGTTCCGGTGGGATGAACACTGAAGCTTTCTTT,CASSSGGMNTEAFF
TRBV5-6,-,TRBJ1-2,few,TGTGCCAGCAGCCAAGCAAGTGCTCAGATGAAGAACTATGGCTACACCTTC,CASSQASAQMKNYGYTF
TRBV19,-,TRBJ1-1,-,TGTGCCAGTAGTGTTGGACGTGGGAACACTGAAGCTTTCTTT,CASSVGRGNTEAFF
TRBV4-3,TRBD1,TRBJ2-3,-,TGCGCCAGCAGCCAAGAAGGGGTCTCTACAGGGGCGGATACGCAGTATTTT,CASSQEGVSTGADTQYF
TRBV27,TRBD1,TRBJ2-7,-,TGTGCCAGCAGTTTGACAGGGGCCCCCTCCTACGAGCAGTACTTC,CASSLTGAPSYEQYF
TRBV10-3,-,TRBJ2-3,-,TGTGCCATCAGTGAGAAGGGGCGGACAGATACGCAGTATTTT,CAISEKGRTDTQYF
TRBV28,TRBD1,TRBJ1-5,many,TGTGCCAGCAGTTCACCCGGAGCCGGGACAGGGGCCCCGGCCCAGCATTTT,CASSSPGAGTGAPAQHF
TRBV29-1,TRBD1,TRBJ2-1,once,TGCAGCGTTGAAGAGTTTCCCATCGACAGGGAAACCTACAATGAGCAGCTCTTC,CSVEEFPIDRETYNEQLF
TRBV6-2/TRBV6-3,TRBD1,TRBJ1-5,-,TGTGCCAGCAGTCAAACCGGGACAGGGTATCAGCCCCAGCATTTT,CASSQTGTGYQPQHF
TRBV7-9,-,TRBJ2-3,many,TGTGCCAGCAGCTCTCTCCCCCCAGATACGCAGTATTTT,CASSSLPPDTQYF
TRBV7-2,TRBD1,TRBJ2-3,many,TGTGCCAGCAGCCTAATGACAGGGCGCACAGATACGCAGTATTTT,CASSLMTGRTDTQYF